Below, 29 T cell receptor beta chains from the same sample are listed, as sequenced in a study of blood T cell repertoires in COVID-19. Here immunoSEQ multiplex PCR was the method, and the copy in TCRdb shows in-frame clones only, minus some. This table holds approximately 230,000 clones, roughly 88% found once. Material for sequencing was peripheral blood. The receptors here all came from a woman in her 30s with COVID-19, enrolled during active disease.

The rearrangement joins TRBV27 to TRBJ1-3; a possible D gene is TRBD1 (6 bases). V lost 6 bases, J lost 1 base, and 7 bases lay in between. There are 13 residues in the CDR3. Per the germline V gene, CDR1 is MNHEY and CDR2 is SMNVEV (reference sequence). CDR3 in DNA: TGTGCCAGCAGACAGGGATCTGGAAACACCATATATTTT. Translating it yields CASRQGSGNTIYF.

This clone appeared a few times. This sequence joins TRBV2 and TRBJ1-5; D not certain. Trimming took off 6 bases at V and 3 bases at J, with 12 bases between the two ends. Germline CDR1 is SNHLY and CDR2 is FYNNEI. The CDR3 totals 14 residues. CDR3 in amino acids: CASSVQVSNQPQHF. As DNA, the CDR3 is TGTGCCAGCAGCGTTCAGGTTTCCAATCAGCCCCAGCATTTT.

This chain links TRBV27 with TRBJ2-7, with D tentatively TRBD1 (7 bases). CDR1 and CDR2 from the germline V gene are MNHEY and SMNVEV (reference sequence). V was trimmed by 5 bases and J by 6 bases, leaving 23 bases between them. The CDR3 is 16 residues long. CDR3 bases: TGTGCCAGCAGTCCGAGACAGGGACTTCTAAAGGCCGAGCAGTACTTC. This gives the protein CASSPRQGLLKAEQYF.

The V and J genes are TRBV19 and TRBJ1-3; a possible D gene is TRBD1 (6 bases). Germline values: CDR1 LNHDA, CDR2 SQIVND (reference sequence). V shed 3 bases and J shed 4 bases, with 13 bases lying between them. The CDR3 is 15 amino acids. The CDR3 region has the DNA TGTGCCAGTAGTATGTTGGCAGGGGCCGGAAACACCATATATTTT. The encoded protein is CASSMLAGAGNTIYF.

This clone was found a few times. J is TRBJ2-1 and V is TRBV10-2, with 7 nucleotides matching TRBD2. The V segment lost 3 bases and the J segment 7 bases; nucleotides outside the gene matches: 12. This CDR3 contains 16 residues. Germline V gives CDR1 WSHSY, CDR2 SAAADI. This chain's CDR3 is CASSDVATSKGNEQFF. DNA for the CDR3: TGCGCCAGCAGTGATGTGGCGACTAGCAAGGGGAATGAGCAGTTCTTC.

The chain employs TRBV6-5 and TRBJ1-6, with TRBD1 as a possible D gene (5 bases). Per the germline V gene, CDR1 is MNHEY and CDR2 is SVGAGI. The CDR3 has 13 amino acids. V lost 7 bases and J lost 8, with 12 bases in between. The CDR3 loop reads CASTPWGDSPLHF. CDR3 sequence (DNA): TGTGCCAGCACCCCTTGGGGCGATTCACCCCTCCACTTT.

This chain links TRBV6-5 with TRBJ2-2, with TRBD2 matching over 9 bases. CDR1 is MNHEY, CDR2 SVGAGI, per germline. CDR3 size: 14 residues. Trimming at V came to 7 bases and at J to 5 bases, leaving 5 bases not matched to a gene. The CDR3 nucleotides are TGTGCCAGCAAACTAGCGGGCCCGACCGGGGAGCTGTTTTTT. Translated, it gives CASKLAGPTGELFF.

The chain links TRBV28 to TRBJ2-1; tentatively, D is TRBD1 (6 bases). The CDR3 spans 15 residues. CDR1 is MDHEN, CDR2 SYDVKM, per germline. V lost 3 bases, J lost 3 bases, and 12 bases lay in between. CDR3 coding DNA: TGTGCCAGCAGTTTGTCAATAGGGGGCTACAATGAGCAGTTCTTC. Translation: CASSLSIGGYNEQFF.

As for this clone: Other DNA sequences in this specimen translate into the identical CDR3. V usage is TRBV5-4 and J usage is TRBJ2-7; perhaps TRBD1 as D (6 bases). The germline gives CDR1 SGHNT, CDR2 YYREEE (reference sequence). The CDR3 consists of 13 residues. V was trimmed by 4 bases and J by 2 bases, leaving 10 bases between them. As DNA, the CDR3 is TGTGCCAGCAGCCTACAGGGAACCTACGAGCAGTACTTC. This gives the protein CASSLQGTYEQYF.

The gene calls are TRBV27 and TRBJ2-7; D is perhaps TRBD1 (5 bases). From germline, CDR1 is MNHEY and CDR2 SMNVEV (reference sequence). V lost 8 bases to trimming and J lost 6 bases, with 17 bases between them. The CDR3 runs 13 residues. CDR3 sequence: CASGTPRQSEQYF. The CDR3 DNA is TGTGCCAGCGGAACCCCCAGACAGTCCGAGCAGTACTTC.

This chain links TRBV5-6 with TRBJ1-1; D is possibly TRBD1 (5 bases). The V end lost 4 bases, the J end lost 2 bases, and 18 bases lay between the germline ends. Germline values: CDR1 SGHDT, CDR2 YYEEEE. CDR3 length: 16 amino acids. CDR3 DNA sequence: TGTGCCAGCAGCCCGACGGACGGAGGGACTAACACTGAAGCTTTCTTT. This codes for CASSPTDGGTNTEAFF.

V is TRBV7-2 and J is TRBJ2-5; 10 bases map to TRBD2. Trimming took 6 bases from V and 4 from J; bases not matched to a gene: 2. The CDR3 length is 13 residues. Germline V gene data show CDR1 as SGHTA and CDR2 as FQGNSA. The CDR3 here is CASRVAGGETQYF. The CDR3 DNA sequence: TGTGCCAGCAGGGTAGCGGGGGGAGAGACCCAGTACTTC.

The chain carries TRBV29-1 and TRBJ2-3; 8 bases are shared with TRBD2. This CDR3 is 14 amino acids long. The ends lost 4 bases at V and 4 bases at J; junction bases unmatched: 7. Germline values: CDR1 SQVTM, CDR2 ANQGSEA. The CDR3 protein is CSVGGTRGADTQYF. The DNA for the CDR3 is TGCAGCGTTGGGGGGACTAGGGGCGCAGATACGCAGTATTTT.

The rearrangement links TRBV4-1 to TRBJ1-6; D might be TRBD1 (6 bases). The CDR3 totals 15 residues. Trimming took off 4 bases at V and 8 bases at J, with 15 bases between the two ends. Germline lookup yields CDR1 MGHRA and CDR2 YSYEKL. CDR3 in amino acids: CASSRSTGWDSPLHF. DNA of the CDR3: TGCGCCAGCAGCCGATCTACAGGGTGGGATTCACCCCTCCACTTT.

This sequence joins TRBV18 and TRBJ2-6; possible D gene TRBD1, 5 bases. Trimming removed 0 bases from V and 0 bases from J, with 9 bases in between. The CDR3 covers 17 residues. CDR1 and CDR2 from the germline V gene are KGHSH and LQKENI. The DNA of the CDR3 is TGTGCCAGCTCACCACCGGTAGGGGTCTCTGGGGCCAACGTCCTGACTTTC. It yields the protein CASSPPVGVSGANVLTF.

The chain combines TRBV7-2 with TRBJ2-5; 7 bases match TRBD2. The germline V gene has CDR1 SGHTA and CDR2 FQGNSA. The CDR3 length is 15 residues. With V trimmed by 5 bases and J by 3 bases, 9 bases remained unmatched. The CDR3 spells CASSPGGGIKETQYF. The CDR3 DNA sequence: TGTGCCAGCAGCCCGGGAGGCGGGATTAAAGAGACCCAGTACTTC.

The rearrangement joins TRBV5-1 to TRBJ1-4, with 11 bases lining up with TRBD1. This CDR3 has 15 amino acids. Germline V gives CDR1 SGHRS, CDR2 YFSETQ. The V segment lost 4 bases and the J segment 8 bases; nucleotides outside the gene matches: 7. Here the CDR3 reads CASSVGTGGHEKLFF. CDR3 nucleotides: TGCGCCAGCAGCGTTGGGACAGGGGGACACGAAAAACTGTTTTTT.

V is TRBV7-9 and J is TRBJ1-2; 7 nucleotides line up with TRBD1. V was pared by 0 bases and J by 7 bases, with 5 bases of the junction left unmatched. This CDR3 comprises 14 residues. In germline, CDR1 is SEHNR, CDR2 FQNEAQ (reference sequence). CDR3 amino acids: CASSLATGVSGYTF. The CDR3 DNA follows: TGTGCCAGCAGCTTAGCTACAGGGGTCTCTGGCTACACCTTC.

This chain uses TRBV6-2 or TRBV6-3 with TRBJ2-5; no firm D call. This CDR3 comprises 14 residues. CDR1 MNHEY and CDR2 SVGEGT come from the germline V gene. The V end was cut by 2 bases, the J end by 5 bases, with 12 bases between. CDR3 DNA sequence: TGTGCCAGCAGTTACCCTCCCGCGAGGGAGACCCAGTACTTC. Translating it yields CASSYPPARETQYF.

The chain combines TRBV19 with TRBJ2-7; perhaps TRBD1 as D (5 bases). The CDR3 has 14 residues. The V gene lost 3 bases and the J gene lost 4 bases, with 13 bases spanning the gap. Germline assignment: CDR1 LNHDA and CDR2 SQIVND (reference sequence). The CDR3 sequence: CASSILQGSYEQYF. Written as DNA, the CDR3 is TGTGCCAGTAGTATCCTTCAGGGTTCGTACGAGCAGTACTTC. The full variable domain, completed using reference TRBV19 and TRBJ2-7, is DGGITQSPKYLFRKEGQNVTLSCEQNLNHDAMYWYRQDPGQGLRLIYYSQIVNDFQKGDIAEGYSVSREKKESFPLTVTSAQKNPTAFYLCASSILQGSYEQYFGPGTRLTVT.

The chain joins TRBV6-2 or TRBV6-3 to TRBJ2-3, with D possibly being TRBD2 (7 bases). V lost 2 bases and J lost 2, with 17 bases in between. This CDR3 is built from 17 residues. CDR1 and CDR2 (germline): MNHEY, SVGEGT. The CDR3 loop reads CASSYEIGGGDTDTQYF. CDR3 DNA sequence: TGTGCCAGCAGTTACGAAATAGGCGGGGGCGACACAGATACGCAGTATTTT.

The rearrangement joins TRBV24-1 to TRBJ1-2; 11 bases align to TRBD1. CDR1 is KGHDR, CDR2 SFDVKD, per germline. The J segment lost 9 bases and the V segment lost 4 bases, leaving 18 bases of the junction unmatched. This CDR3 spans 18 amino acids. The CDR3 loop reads CATSEPKDRGPGVRSYTF. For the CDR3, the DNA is TGTGCCACCAGTGAACCTAAGGACAGGGGGCCGGGTGTTCGTAGCTACACCTTC.

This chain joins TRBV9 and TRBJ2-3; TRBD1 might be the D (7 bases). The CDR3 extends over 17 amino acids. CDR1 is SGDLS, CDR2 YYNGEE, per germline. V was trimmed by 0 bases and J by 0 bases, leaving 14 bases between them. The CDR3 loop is CASSVASGGLSTDTQYF. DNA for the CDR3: TGTGCCAGCAGCGTAGCCTCAGGGGGGCTCAGCACAGATACGCAGTATTTT. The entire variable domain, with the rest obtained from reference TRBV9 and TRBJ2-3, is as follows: DSGVTQTPKHLITATGQRVTLRCSPRSGDLSVYWYQQSLDQGLQFLIQYYNGEERAKGNILERFSAQQFPDLHSELNLSSLELGDSALYFCASSVASGGLSTDTQYFGPGTRLTVL.

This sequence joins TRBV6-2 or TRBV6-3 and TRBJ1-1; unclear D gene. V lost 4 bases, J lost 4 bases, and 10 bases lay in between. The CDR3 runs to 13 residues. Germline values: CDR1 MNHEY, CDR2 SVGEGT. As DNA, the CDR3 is TGTGCCAGCAGTTTTGGGAGCGGCACTGAAGCTTTCTTT. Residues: CASSFGSGTEAFF.

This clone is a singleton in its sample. The CDR3 region has the DNA TGTGCCAGCAGTTACGGGGGGGCCGGAGATACGCAGTATTTT. Protein: CASSYGGAGDTQYF. The chain carries TRBV6-2 or TRBV6-3 and TRBJ2-3, with a weak D call TRBD2 (7 bases). V lost 2 bases to trimming and J lost 5 bases, with 11 bases between them. This CDR3 region has 14 residues. Per the germline V gene, CDR1 is MNHEY and CDR2 is SVGEGT.

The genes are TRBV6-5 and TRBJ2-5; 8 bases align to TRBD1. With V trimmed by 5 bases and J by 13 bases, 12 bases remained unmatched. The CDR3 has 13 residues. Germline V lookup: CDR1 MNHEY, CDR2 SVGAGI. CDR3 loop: CASSPGTGLPRYF. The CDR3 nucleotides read TGTGCCAGCAGTCCCGGGACAGGTCTTCCGAGGTACTTC.

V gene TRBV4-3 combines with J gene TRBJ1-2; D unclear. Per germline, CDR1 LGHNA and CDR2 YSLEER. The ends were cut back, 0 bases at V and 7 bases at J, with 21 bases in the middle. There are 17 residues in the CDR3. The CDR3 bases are TGCGCCAGCAGCCAAGAATCGTCTTGGATTAGGGAGATTGGCTACACCTTC. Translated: CASSQESSWIREIGYTF.

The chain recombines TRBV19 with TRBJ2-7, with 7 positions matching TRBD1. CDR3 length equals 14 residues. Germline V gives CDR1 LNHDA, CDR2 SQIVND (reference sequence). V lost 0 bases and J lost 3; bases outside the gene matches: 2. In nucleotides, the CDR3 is TGTGCCAGTAGTATAGAAGACAGGGTCTACGAGCAGTACTTC. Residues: CASSIEDRVYEQYF.

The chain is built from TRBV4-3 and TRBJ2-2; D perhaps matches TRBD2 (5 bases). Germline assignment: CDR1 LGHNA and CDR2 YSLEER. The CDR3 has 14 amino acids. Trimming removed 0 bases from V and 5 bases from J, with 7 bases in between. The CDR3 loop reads CASSQDSGTGELFF. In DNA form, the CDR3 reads TGCGCCAGCAGCCAAGATTCGGGGACCGGGGAGCTGTTTTTT.